This T cell receptor beta chain was recorded in a study of T-cell reconstitution after alpha-beta-depleted transplantation in children. Preparation of the TCRbeta library involved a method that used unique molecular identifiers. TCRdb fed the PCR reads into MiXCR, producing one record per CDR3 protein. The top ten clones hold roughly a quarter of a sample with about 280,000 distinct CDR3 sequences, 11% of them seen once. Study-wide results and limits: Expanded graft clones, several hundred of them, were reportedly the source of alpha-beta T cells about two months after transplant.

The ends were cut back, 0 bases at V and 2 bases at J, with 11 bases in the middle. Germline V lookup: CDR1 SGHAT, CDR2 FQNNGV. The CDR3 runs 15 residues. This clonotype was recorded at least ten times. Its antigen is still unknown. This chain links TRBV11-2 with TRBJ2-7; D may be TRBD2 (5 bases). The input for sequencing was peripheral blood, taken 180 days after TCRalphabeta/CD19-depleted stem cell transplant. The clonotype comes from a male patient aged 2 to 10 who had a stem cell transplant for chronic granulomatous disease, so the T cells may come from the graft donor. CDR3 region: CASSLDEGVAYEQYF. The CDR3 nucleotides read TGTGCCAGCAGCTTAGATGAGGGAGTTGCCTACGAGCAGTACTTC.